Listed here are 23 T cell receptor beta chains from one sample, sequenced in a study of Ad26.COV2.S vaccination and SARS-CoV-2 variants. The treatment is: around 19 received Ad26.COV2.S at low or high dose, single or two shots; several received placebo; per-sample allocation not given. On day 63 after the first injection, vaccine and placebo recipients gave samples. The protocol was immunoSEQ multiplex PCR, while the TCRdb copy is restricted to in-frame clones and leaves out a portion. The data contain approximately 480,000 clones, roughly 85% of them seen just once; the ten biggest clones take up roughly 12%. Sample: peripheral blood, taken in a trial of Ad26.COV2.S vaccine versus placebo. These receptors came from a person between 18 and 60 years old who received the Ad26.COV2.S COVID-19 vaccine or a placebo.

This sequence joins TRBV2 and TRBJ2-1; 11 bases fit TRBD2. The germline V gene has CDR1 SNHLY and CDR2 FYNNEI. Germline trimming cut 2 bases from V and 10 bases from J; bases unmatched to any gene: 7. The CDR3 runs to 15 residues. CDR3 sequence: CASSESLAGGGEQFF. In DNA, the CDR3 is TGTGCCAGCAGTGAAAGTCTAGCGGGAGGTGGCGAGCAGTTCTTC.

This chain connects TRBV7-2 to TRBJ1-2; D remains ambiguous. Trimming pared 5 bases from V and 5 bases from J, leaving 15 bases between. CDR1 and CDR2 from the germline V gene are SGHTA and FQGNSA. The CDR3 consists of 14 residues. The CDR3 loop reads CASSPPDRGYGYTF. CDR3 nucleotide sequence: TGTGCCAGCAGCCCACCGGACCGGGGTTATGGCTACACCTTC.

The chain uses TRBV11-2 and TRBJ2-3; D remains unclear. CDR3 length equals 15 residues. Germline assignment: CDR1 SGHAT and CDR2 FQNNGV. Deletions cut 5 bases from V and 2 bases from J, with 14 bases between. This chain's CDR3 is CASSPGALITDTQYF. CDR3 DNA: TGTGCCAGCAGCCCCGGCGCCTTGATCACAGATACGCAGTATTTT.

This clone was counted once. The chain joins TRBV5-4 to TRBJ2-7, with D possibly matching TRBD2 (5 bases). The CDR3 contains 15 residues. V lost 4 bases and J 0 bases, leaving 14 bases between the germline ends. Germline V gene data show CDR1 as SGHNT and CDR2 as YYREEE (reference sequence). The CDR3: CASSEGGVLSYEQYF. The DNA for the CDR3 is TGTGCCAGCAGCGAGGGTGGGGTTCTCTCCTACGAGCAGTACTTC.

The chain recombines TRBV7-6 with TRBJ2-2; the match to TRBD1 covers 8 bases. V dropped 6 bases and J dropped 1; count of bases not matched to a gene: 7. The CDR3 runs to 16 residues. Germline CDR1 reads SGHVS; CDR2 reads FNYEAQ. The CDR3 here is CASSLIGQGNTGELFF. The CDR3 region has the DNA TGTGCCAGCAGTTTAATCGGACAGGGGAACACCGGGGAGCTGTTTTTT.

The chain joins TRBV6-6 to TRBJ2-3; 9 bases are shared with TRBD2. With V trimmed by 8 bases and J by 2 bases, 8 bases remained unmatched. The CDR3 spans 15 residues. The germline V gene has CDR1 MNHNY and CDR2 SVGAGI (reference sequence). The CDR3 here is CASSSGRPYTDTQYF. The CDR3 DNA is TGTGCCAGCTCCAGCGGGAGGCCATACACAGATACGCAGTATTTT.

The chain joins TRBV28 to TRBJ1-4; 8 nucleotides align to TRBD1. Germline lookup yields CDR1 MDHEN and CDR2 SYDVKM. V lost 5 bases, J lost 7 bases, and 18 bases stayed unmatched. The CDR3 has 18 residues. CDR3: CASSRRTGIRGEIEKLFF. In DNA form, the CDR3 reads TGTGCCAGCAGTCGCCGGACAGGGATTCGGGGGGAAATTGAAAAACTGTTTTTT.

The chain links TRBV27 to TRBJ1-2; D is undetermined. Between the trimmed V and J ends, which lost 4 bases and 7 bases, there was a span of 13 bases. CDR3 size: 13 residues. Germline CDR1 is MNHEY and CDR2 is SMNVEV (reference sequence). The CDR3 coding sequence is TGTGCCAGCAGTTATAAGGGATTAAGTGGCTACACCTTC. Amino acids: CASSYKGLSGYTF.

J is TRBJ2-6 and V is TRBV6-5, with D perhaps TRBD2 (5 bases). CDR1 and CDR2 (germline): MNHEY, SVGAGI. This CDR3 contains 15 residues. Trimming took 7 bases from V and 0 from J, leaving 10 bases between them. CDR3 coding DNA: TGTGCCAGCACCGGACTGATCTCTGGGGCCAACGTCCTGACTTTC. Residues: CASTGLISGANVLTF.

The CDR3 loop is CASNHLGGEQFF. CDR3 DNA sequence: TGTGCCAGCAATCACTTGGGCGGTGAGCAGTTCTTC. This chain links TRBV2 with TRBJ2-1; unclear D gene. The CDR3 has 12 amino acids. The V and J ends lost 7 bases and 9 bases respectively, with 13 bases between them. Germline lookup yields CDR1 SNHLY and CDR2 FYNNEI.

This sequence joins TRBV7-8 and TRBJ1-2, with 9 bases matching TRBD1. Germline values: CDR1 SGHVS, CDR2 FQNEAQ. V shed 5 bases and J 7 bases; nucleotides not matched to a gene: 5. CDR3 length: 13 residues. CDR3 sequence: CASSPGTGSGYTF. Written as DNA, the CDR3 is TGTGCCAGCAGCCCCGGGACAGGGAGTGGCTACACCTTC. The variable domain in full, with the rest retrieved from reference TRBV7-8 and TRBJ1-2, is GAGVSQSPRYKVAKRGQDVALRCDPISGHVSLFWYQQALGQGPEFLTYFQNEAQLDKSGLPSDRFFAERPEGSVSTLKIQRTQQEDSAVYLCASSPGTGSGYTFGSGTRLTVV.

This chain links TRBV3-1 (or the pseudogene TRBV3-2) with TRBJ1-1, with D tentatively TRBD1 (5 bases). The V end was cut by 0 bases, the J end by 5 bases, with 22 bases between. The CDR3 sequence is 18 residues long. Germline V gene data show CDR1 as LGHDT and CDR2 as YNNKEL (reference sequence). CDR3 nucleotide sequence: TGTGCCAGCAGCCAAGATCGGGGGTACAGCGCTAACCCGACTGAAGCTTTCTTT. Residues: CASSQDRGYSANPTEAFF.

This clone appeared a few times. CDR3 in DNA: TGTGCCAGCAGCTTAGACAGGGTAGCCCACGAGCAGTACTTC. This encodes CASSLDRVAHEQYF. This chain joins TRBV7-9 and TRBJ2-7; a possible D gene is TRBD1 (6 bases). Germline loops: CDR1 SEHNR, CDR2 FQNEAQ (reference sequence). This CDR3 is 14 amino acids long. V shed 1 base and J shed 5 bases, with 12 bases lying between them.

The V gene is TRBV2, the J gene TRBJ2-2; 7 bases are a match to TRBD1. Germline values: CDR1 SNHLY, CDR2 FYNNEI. V lost 6 bases, J lost 6 bases, and 7 bases stayed unmatched. The CDR3 spans 14 residues. Here the CDR3 DNA reads TGTGCCAGCAGCCCTAGACAGGGCTCCGGGGAGCTGTTTTTT. Protein product: CASSPRQGSGELFF.

This clone was seen once. The chain links TRBV6-1 to TRBJ2-3; D may be TRBD1 (5 bases). This CDR3 has 13 residues. V lost 1 base, J lost 8 bases, and 10 bases lay in between. CDR1 is MNHNS, CDR2 SASEGT, per germline. The CDR3 nucleotides are TGTGCCAGCAGTGAAGGTCAGGGTGGTACGCAGTATTTT. Translating it yields CASSEGQGGTQYF.

The chain uses TRBV28 and TRBJ1-5; 10 positions match TRBD1. Looked up from germline, CDR1 is MDHEN and CDR2 is SYDVKM. V shed 6 bases, J shed 3 bases, and the junction held 8 bases outside the gene matches. The CDR3 is made up of 16 amino acids. CDR3 coding DNA: TGTGCCAGCAGGAACTTCGGGACAGGGGACAATCAGCCCCAGCATTTT. Translating it yields CASRNFGTGDNQPQHF. Together with reference TRBV28 and TRBJ1-5, the CDR3 gives the full variable domain: DVKVTQSSRYLVKRTGEKVFLECVQDMDHENMFWYRQDPGLGLRLIYFSYDVKMKEKGDIPEGYSVSREKKERFSLILESASTNQTSMYLCASRNFGTGDNQPQHFGDGTRLSIL.

This clone was seen once. The genes are TRBV7-6 and TRBJ2-1; D is perhaps TRBD2 (5 bases). Trimming left V 5 bases short and J 12 bases short, with 14 bases between. The germline V gene has CDR1 SGHVS and CDR2 FNYEAQ. The CDR3 sequence is 12 residues long. Here the CDR3 DNA reads TGTGCCAGCAGCCTACACCGGGGATCGCAGTTCTTC. Its translation: CASSLHRGSQFF.

The chain carries TRBV5-1 and TRBJ2-7; TRBD1 matches at 9 bases. Germline assignment: CDR1 SGHRS and CDR2 YFSETQ. The CDR3 runs 16 residues. V was pared by 5 bases and J by 3 bases, with 12 bases of the junction left unmatched. CDR3 nucleotide sequence: TGCGCCAGCAGTCTTGCCGGGACAGGGAGTGGCTACGAGCAGTACTTC. Translation: CASSLAGTGSGYEQYF.

This clone was counted a single time. V gene TRBV4-3 combines with J gene TRBJ1-2; D perhaps matches TRBD1 (5 bases). V lost 4 bases, J lost 8 bases, and 17 bases lay in between. This CDR3 has 14 residues. Looked up from germline, CDR1 is LGHNA and CDR2 is YSLEER. The CDR3 coding sequence is TGCGCCAGCAGCCCGGACACCTCAATCTTAGGCTACACCTTC. Its protein is CASSPDTSILGYTF.

The chain links TRBV24-1 to TRBJ2-4; D is undetermined. This CDR3 has 16 residues. V lost 2 bases and J lost 0, with 10 bases in between. Per the germline V gene, CDR1 is KGHDR and CDR2 is SFDVKD. CDR3 DNA sequence: TGTGCCACCAGTGATTCCGGTGCCCTAGCCAAAAACATTCAGTACTTC. It is translated as CATSDSGALAKNIQYF.

The chain combines TRBV3-1 (or the pseudogene TRBV3-2) with TRBJ2-1; TRBD2 agrees at 13 bases. CDR1 is LGHDT, CDR2 YNNKEL, per germline (reference sequence). Trimming cost V 4 bases and J 9 bases; bases outside gene matches: 6. The CDR3 consists of 15 residues. CDR3 amino acids: CASSRTSGSGGEQFF. DNA for the CDR3: TGTGCCAGCAGCCGGACTAGCGGGAGCGGCGGTGAGCAGTTCTTC.

This clone was recorded once. This chain connects TRBV5-1 to TRBJ1-2; D is unclear. Deletions cut 4 bases from V and 3 bases from J, with 13 bases between. This CDR3 is built from 14 residues. Germline V gene lookup returns CDR1 SGHRS and CDR2 YFSETQ. CDR3 sequence: CASSEGGKDYGYTF. In nucleotides, the CDR3 is TGCGCCAGCAGCGAGGGAGGGAAGGACTATGGCTACACCTTC.

This sequence joins TRBV10-3 and TRBJ2-7, with D perhaps matching TRBD2 (7 bases). CDR1 and CDR2 (germline): ENHRY, SYGVKD. This CDR3 has 18 amino acids. Trimming took 2 bases from V and 4 from J, leaving 24 bases between them. Here the CDR3 reads CAISENLVTGGGRYEQYF. Written as DNA, the CDR3 is TGTGCCATCAGTGAGAACTTGGTTACGGGGGGCGGCCGGTACGAGCAGTACTTC.